The 8 T cell receptor beta chains below were found in one sample sequenced in a study of shared clonotypes between healthy human individuals. Some clones are missing from TCRdb's copy, which holds only in-frame ones; the method was immunoSEQ multiplex PCR. This table holds under 2,000,000 clones, about 95% found once. Naive CD8 isolation took CD45RO-negative cells positively selected for CCR7 and excluded terminally differentiated effector memory CD45RA+ cells. Sequencing input: naive CD8+ T cells sorted from blood. All receptors derive from a man between 18 and 29 years old in good health.

This sequence joins TRBV6-5 and TRBJ2-5; TRBD2 might be the D (6 bases). The germline V gene has CDR1 MNHEY and CDR2 SVGAGI. The CDR3 runs to 14 residues. V lost 0 bases and J lost 4, with 9 bases in between. The CDR3 loop is CASSYSTSAETQYF. The DNA of the CDR3 is TGTGCCAGCAGTTACTCGACTAGTGCAGAGACCCAGTACTTC.

The rearrangement joins TRBV6-5 to TRBJ2-7, with D tentatively TRBD2 (6 bases). V was pared by 0 bases and J by 2 bases, with 14 bases between. The germline V gene has CDR1 MNHEY and CDR2 SVGAGI. CDR3 size: 16 residues. The CDR3 here is CASSYSGDFPTYEQYF. The CDR3 region has the DNA TGTGCCAGCAGTTACTCGGGGGACTTTCCGACCTACGAGCAGTACTTC.

The chain combines TRBV11-3 with TRBJ2-3; D is tentatively TRBD1 or TRBD2 (5 bases each). Trimming cost V 6 bases and J 0 bases, with 7 bases left between them. The germline V gene encodes CDR1 SGHNT and CDR2 YENEEA. The CDR3 extends over 13 amino acids. The CDR3 DNA reads as TGTGCCAGCAGATGGGACAGCACAGATACGCAGTATTTT. This codes for CASRWDSTDTQYF.

Concerning this clone: This CDR3 is also generated by other DNA sequences in the sample. The chain recombines TRBV27 with TRBJ2-7; 7 bases align to TRBD1. The CDR3 has 14 amino acids. The J segment lost 0 bases and the V segment lost 3 bases, leaving 2 bases of the junction unmatched. Per germline, CDR1 MNHEY and CDR2 SMNVEV (reference sequence). CDR3 amino acids: CASSLQGDSYEQYF. The CDR3, as DNA: TGTGCCAGCAGTTTGCAGGGGGACTCCTACGAGCAGTACTTC.

This clone was seen just once. V is TRBV27 and J is TRBJ1-5; D might be TRBD1 (5 bases). The germline gives CDR1 MNHEY, CDR2 SMNVEV (reference sequence). This CDR3 is 15 amino acids long. V was cut by 5 bases and J by 3 bases, with 14 bases left in between. CDR3 in DNA: TGTGCCAGCAGTAGCCGGGGACTAATCAATCAGCCCCAGCATTTT. Translated: CASSSRGLINQPQHF.

Of note for this clone: One end of the junction varies from germline; a read error may be responsible. The chain couples TRBV5-4 to TRBJ2-5; 9 bases line up with TRBD2. The CDR3 consists of 12 residues. Germline V gene data show CDR1 as SGHNT and CDR2 as YYREEE (reference sequence). CDR3 protein: CASSTGTSPLDF. DNA for the CDR3: TGTGCCAGCAGCACCGGGACTAGCCCGTTGGACTTC.

The chain employs TRBV10-2 and TRBJ2-7, with D unclear. CDR3 length: 12 amino acids. Germline V gives CDR1 WSHSY, CDR2 SAAADI. With 2 bases removed from V and 2 bases from J, the gap between germline ends came to 4 bases. The CDR3 DNA reads as TGCGCCAGCAGTGAGACGCCCTACGAGCAGTACTTC. This codes for CASSETPYEQYF.

The chain's CDR3 is CASSTTSRTPNEKLFF. For the CDR3, the DNA is TGTGCCAGCAGCACTACAAGTAGGACACCTAATGAAAAACTGTTTTTT. This chain uses TRBV9 with TRBJ1-4, with D possibly being TRBD1 (5 bases). The germline gives CDR1 SGDLS, CDR2 YYNGEE. The length of the CDR3 is 16 residues. Trimming took 4 bases from V and 3 from J, leaving 16 bases between them.